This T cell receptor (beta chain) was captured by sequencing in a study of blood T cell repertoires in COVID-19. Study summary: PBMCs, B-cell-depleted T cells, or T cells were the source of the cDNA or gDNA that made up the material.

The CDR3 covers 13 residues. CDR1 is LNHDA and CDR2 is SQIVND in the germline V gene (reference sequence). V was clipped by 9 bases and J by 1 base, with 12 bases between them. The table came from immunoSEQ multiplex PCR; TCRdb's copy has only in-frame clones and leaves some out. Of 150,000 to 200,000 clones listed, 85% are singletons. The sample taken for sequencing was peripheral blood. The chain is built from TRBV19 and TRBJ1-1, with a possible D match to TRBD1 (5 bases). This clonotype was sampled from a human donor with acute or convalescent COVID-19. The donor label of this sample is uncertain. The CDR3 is CASWDLENTEAFF. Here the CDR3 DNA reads TGTGCCAGCTGGGACTTAGAGAACACTGAAGCTTTCTTT.